Presented here are 5 T cell receptor beta chains from one specimen sequenced in a study of blood T cell repertoires in COVID-19 (dated by TCRdb to about 2020). The method behind the library was the immunoSEQ multiplex PCR assay. TCRdb took over this immuneACCESS table, retaining in-frame rearrangements with V and J assigned. Such tables are incomplete; in checked studies, under half of the missing clones stem from an unresolved V gene, and the remainder is unexplained. This sample comprises fewer than 25,000 clones, nearly 90% of them detected only once. The top ten clonotypes cover less than 20% of the sample. The specimen sequenced was peripheral blood. The receptors were gathered from a human donor in a cohort sampled during active COVID-19.

The rearrangement joins TRBV6-1 to TRBJ2-2, with 10 nucleotides matching TRBD2. The CDR3 has 16 amino acids. CDR1 MNHNS and CDR2 SASEGT come from the germline V gene. J lost 8 bases, V lost 2 bases, and 8 bases had no gene match. This chain's CDR3 is CASSESASGSWGELFF. The CDR3 DNA reads TGTGCCAGCAGTGAATCGGCTAGCGGGAGTTGGGGGGAGCTGTTTTTT.

The chain recombines TRBV5-1 with TRBJ1-1; D may be TRBD1 (5 bases). The CDR3 length is 14 residues. CDR1 and CDR2 (germline): SGHRS, YFSETQ. V lost 4 bases and J 6 bases, leaving 16 bases between the germline ends. In DNA form, the CDR3 reads TGCGCCAGCAGCCCCGGCGGGGGGACTGCTGAAGCTTTCTTT. Translation gives CASSPGGGTAEAFF.

The table lists this clone with a few counts. The chain is built from TRBV19 and TRBJ1-5; TRBD1 might be the D (6 bases). Trimming shortened V by 3 bases and J by 4 bases, and 16 bases separated the two germline ends. CDR1 and CDR2 (germline): LNHDA, SQIVND (reference sequence). The CDR3 is 16 amino acids. The CDR3 bases are TGTGCCAGTAGTATCGGCGGGGGGGCTGGGAATCAGCCCCAGCATTTT. Protein sequence: CASSIGGGAGNQPQHF.

The chain links TRBV7-2 to TRBJ2-1; 14 nucleotides line up with TRBD2. This CDR3 spans 16 amino acids. V lost 2 bases, J lost 6 bases, and 3 bases stayed unmatched. Germline-derived CDR1 and CDR2 are SGHTA and FQGNSA. CDR3 nucleotide sequence: TGTGCCAGCAGCTTATGGGGGACTAGCGGGGGCAATGAGCAGTTCTTC. Its translation: CASSLWGTSGGNEQFF.

This sequence joins TRBV5-1 and TRBJ2-3; 7 bases are a match to TRBD1. The CDR3 extends over 15 amino acids. The V and J ends lost 4 bases and 1 base, in that order; junction bases with no gene match: 6. Germline CDR1 is SGHRS and CDR2 is YFSETQ. The CDR3: CASSPNRGGTDTQYF. In nucleotides, the CDR3 is TGCGCCAGCAGCCCGAACAGGGGAGGCACAGATACGCAGTATTTT.